One sample yielded the 20 T cell receptor beta chains listed below, sequenced in a study of T cell responses to AZD1222 COVID-19 vaccine. Repertoires were generated with immunoSEQ multiplex PCR, while TCRdb's copy carries only in-frame clones and drops some. The sample has nearly 110,000 clones; 80% to 95% are singletons. The sequencing used peripheral blood, collected 28 days after the second AZD1222 dose. The receptors shown here come from an adult who received the AZD1222 COVID-19 vaccine.

The rearrangement joins TRBV14 to TRBJ2-2; 7 nucleotides agree with TRBD2. V was clipped by 3 bases and J by 5 bases; unmatched bases: 6. The CDR3 is made up of 15 amino acids. Germline V gene lookup returns CDR1 SGHDN and CDR2 FVKESK. The CDR3 DNA is TGTGCCAGCAGCCACCGGGACTACCCGACCGGGGAGCTGTTTTTT. It yields the protein CASSHRDYPTGELFF. The entire variable domain, with the rest obtained from reference TRBV14 and TRBJ2-2, is as follows: EAGVTQFPSHSVIEKGQTVTLRCDPISGHDNLYWYRRVMGKEIKFLLHFVKESKQDESGMPNNRFLAERTGGTYSTLKVQPAELEDSGVYFCASSHRDYPTGELFFGEGSRLTVL.

The chain has TRBV4-3 and TRBJ2-7; no clear D gene. Trimming pared 0 bases from V and 2 bases from J, leaving 11 bases between. The CDR3 is 15 residues long. The germline V gene has CDR1 LGHNA and CDR2 YSLEER. CDR3 coding DNA: TGCGCCAGCAGCCAAGATAAGCACGGCACCTACGAGCAGTACTTC. This translates into CASSQDKHGTYEQYF.

The chain combines TRBV12-3 or TRBV12-4 with TRBJ1-4; D remains ambiguous. The CDR3 has 13 residues. V lost 5 bases and J lost 4, with 8 bases in between. CDR3 in amino acids: CASSNGINEKLFF. CDR3 sequence (DNA): TGTGCCAGCAGTAACGGTATTAATGAAAAACTGTTTTTT.

The CDR3 DNA reads as TGTGCCAGTAGTCGTACATCAACTGCGGTCTCCTACGAGCAGTACTTC. Translating gives CASSRTSTAVSYEQYF. This chain connects TRBV19 to TRBJ2-7; D remains unclear. Germline CDR1 is LNHDA and CDR2 is SQIVND (reference sequence). Deletions cut 5 bases from V and 0 bases from J, with 17 bases between. The CDR3 loop spans 16 amino acids.

The chain has TRBV7-2 and TRBJ2-7; 10 bases align to TRBD1. CDR3 length: 14 residues. V gave up 5 bases and J gave up 3 bases; unmatched junction bases: 4. Germline CDR1 reads SGHTA; CDR2 reads FQGNSA. This CDR3 reads CASSGDRGNYEQYF. CDR3 bases: TGTGCCAGCAGCGGGGACAGGGGTAACTACGAGCAGTACTTC.

The chain couples TRBV2 to TRBJ2-7; D unresolved. With 4 bases removed from V and 2 bases from J, the gap between germline ends came to 9 bases. CDR3 length equals 13 residues. Germline CDR1 and CDR2: SNHLY and FYNNEI. The CDR3 reads CASSVGLPYEQYF. The DNA for the CDR3 is TGTGCCAGCAGTGTGGGCCTACCCTACGAGCAGTACTTC. The variable domain in full, completed from reference TRBV2 and TRBJ2-7, reads EPEVTQTPSHQVTQMGQEVILRCVPISNHLYFYWYRQILGQKVEFLVSFYNNEISEKSEIFDDQFSVERPDGSNFTLKIRSTKLEDSAMYFCASSVGLPYEQYFGPGTRLTVT.

This clone showed up many times. This chain links TRBV6-4 with TRBJ2-2, with a tentative D call TRBD2 (5 bases). The CDR3 length is 13 residues. Germline V gene lookup returns CDR1 MRHNA and CDR2 SNTAGT. V lost 5 bases, J lost 1 base, and 5 bases lay in between. CDR3 protein: CASSSGNTGELFF. The CDR3 nucleotides are TGTGCCAGCAGTAGCGGGAACACCGGGGAGCTGTTTTTT.

The chain links TRBV4-3 to TRBJ1-1, with 8 bases that match TRBD1. CDR1 and CDR2 (germline): LGHNA, YSLEER. CDR3 length equals 16 residues. The ends lost 2 bases at V and 1 base at J; junction bases unmatched: 6. CDR3 sequence (DNA): TGCGCCAGCAGCCAAACTAGACAGGGGACGAACACTGAAGCTTTCTTT. Translating gives CASSQTRQGTNTEAFF.

Notes on this clone: A junction end diverges from the germline sequence, so it may reflect a read error. The rearrangement joins TRBV9 to TRBJ2-3; D is perhaps TRBD1 or TRBD2 (5 bases each). The CDR3 is 16 amino acids. The germline V gene has CDR1 SGDLS and CDR2 YYNGEE. The CDR3: CASGVGDGAFTDTQYF. CDR3 sequence (DNA): TGTGCCAGCGGCGTAGGGGACGGGGCCTTTACAGATACGCAGTATTTT.

As to this clone: The sample carries other DNA sequences with the same CDR3. The gene calls are TRBV12-3 or TRBV12-4 and TRBJ1-1; D is perhaps TRBD1 (6 bases). V was shortened by 5 bases and J by 1 base, with 8 bases between the two germline ends. CDR3 length: 13 amino acids. In nucleotides, the CDR3 is TGTGCCAGCAGTACACAGGGGAACACTGAAGCTTTCTTT. Its protein is CASSTQGNTEAFF.

V and J are TRBV18 and TRBJ1-2; tentatively, D is TRBD1 (5 bases). CDR3 size: 15 residues. Germline lookup yields CDR1 KGHSH and CDR2 LQKENI. Trimming left V 5 bases short and J 5 bases short, with 18 bases between. The CDR3 nucleotides are TGTGCCAGCTCAAAACAGGAGACCGGGCGATATGGCTACACCTTC. Translated: CASSKQETGRYGYTF.

A few counts support this clone. V is TRBV7-9 and J is TRBJ2-1; no firm D call. V dropped 5 bases and J dropped 1 base, with 3 bases sitting between them. From germline, CDR1 is SEHNR and CDR2 FQNEAQ (reference sequence). There are 12 residues in the CDR3. CDR3 nucleotide sequence: TGTGCCAGCAGCGCGTCCTACAATGAGCAGTTCTTC. Translated, it gives CASSASYNEQFF.

V gene TRBV6-5 combines with J gene TRBJ1-2; 7 nucleotides agree with TRBD1. J lost 4 bases, V lost 2 bases, and 10 bases had no gene match. From germline, CDR1 is MNHEY and CDR2 SVGAGI. The CDR3 extends over 16 amino acids. The CDR3: CASSYDIRTGSYGYTF. As DNA, the CDR3 is TGTGCCAGCAGTTACGATATAAGGACAGGCTCCTATGGCTACACCTTC.

The sample holds one count of this clone. V gene TRBV7-2 combines with J gene TRBJ1-6; TRBD1 matches 9 bases. Germline loops: CDR1 SGHTA, CDR2 FQGNSA. V was clipped by 2 bases and J by 9 bases; unmatched bases: 5. There are 15 residues in the CDR3. The CDR3 region is CASSLSGQGFSPLHF. The CDR3 DNA is TGTGCCAGCAGCTTATCGGGACAGGGCTTTTCACCCCTCCACTTT. Together with reference TRBV7-2 and TRBJ1-6, the CDR3 gives the full variable domain: GAGVSQSPSNKVTEKGKDVELRCDPISGHTALYWYRQSLGQGLEFLIYFQGNSAPDKSGLPSDRFSAERTGGSVSTLTIQRTQQEDSAVYLCASSLSGQGFSPLHFGNGTRLTVT.

This clone showed up just once. The J gene is TRBJ1-1, the V gene TRBV19, with a tentative D call TRBD1 (6 bases). CDR1 is LNHDA and CDR2 is SQIVND in the germline V gene (reference sequence). Trimming removed 2 bases at V and 3 bases at J, with 7 bases between. There are 13 residues in the CDR3. This CDR3 is CASSINRDTEAFF. In DNA form, the CDR3 reads TGTGCCAGTAGTATAAACAGGGACACTGAAGCTTTCTTT.

This clone has only one observation. This chain connects TRBV7-2 to TRBJ1-6; D unresolved. V was cut by 1 base and J by 4 bases, with 14 bases left in between. Per the germline V gene, CDR1 is SGHTA and CDR2 is FQGNSA. The CDR3 runs 17 residues. CDR3 protein: CASSLVGTDLYNSPLHF. The DNA for the CDR3 is TGTGCCAGCAGCTTAGTAGGAACAGACTTATATAATTCACCCCTCCACTTT.

As concerns this clone: Other DNA variants within this sample encode the same CDR3. The chain couples TRBV5-1 to TRBJ2-1, with D hard to call. Germline assignment: CDR1 SGHRS and CDR2 YFSETQ. Trimming cost V 0 bases and J 4 bases, with 5 bases left between them. This CDR3 is 13 amino acids long. The CDR3 spells CASSLGQYNEQFF. The CDR3 coding sequence is TGCGCCAGCAGCTTGGGACAATACAATGAGCAGTTCTTC.

V usage is TRBV4-3 and J usage is TRBJ1-1; tentatively, D is TRBD1 (5 bases). Germline V gene lookup returns CDR1 LGHNA and CDR2 YSLEER. The CDR3 totals 14 residues. Trimming pared 6 bases from V and 1 base from J, leaving 12 bases between. The DNA of the CDR3 is TGCGCCAGCAGTAAAGTCGGGGCGAACACTGAAGCTTTCTTT. This encodes CASSKVGANTEAFF.

The chain employs TRBV19 and TRBJ2-1, with 8 bases matching TRBD2. This CDR3 region has 16 residues. With 3 bases clipped from V and 6 bases from J, the junction kept 10 bases outside the gene matches. Germline V CDR1 and CDR2: LNHDA, SQIVND (reference sequence). Here the CDR3 DNA reads TGTGCCAGTAGTATCTCCGGGGCTAGCGGGTTCAATGAGCAGTTCTTC. It yields the protein CASSISGASGFNEQFF. The variable domain in full, completed from reference TRBV19 and TRBJ2-1, reads DGGITQSPKYLFRKEGQNVTLSCEQNLNHDAMYWYRQDPGQGLRLIYYSQIVNDFQKGDIAEGYSVSREKKESFPLTVTSAQKNPTAFYLCASSISGASGFNEQFFGPGTRLTVL.

This clone was observed once. The rearrangement uses TRBV5-1 and TRBJ2-5; 9 bases map to TRBD2. This CDR3 contains 15 residues. In germline, CDR1 is SGHRS, CDR2 YFSETQ. V trimming: 2 bases; J trimming: 1 base; junction bases outside the gene matches: 3. This CDR3 reads CASSLVAGAQETQYF. Written as DNA, the CDR3 is TGCGCCAGCAGCTTAGTAGCGGGGGCCCAAGAGACCCAGTACTTC. The full variable domain, completed using reference TRBV5-1 and TRBJ2-5, is KAGVTQTPRYLIKTRGQQVTLSCSPISGHRSVSWYQQTPGQGLQFLFEYFSETQRNKGNFPGRFSGRQFSNSRSEMNVSTLELGDSALYLCASSLVAGAQETQYFGPGTRLLVL.